What follows are 5 T cell receptor beta chains derived from one specimen sequenced in a study of blood T cell repertoires in COVID-19. The repertoire was sequenced with immunoSEQ multiplex PCR; TCRdb's copy has only in-frame clones and lacks some. The table has 200,000 to 250,000 clones, about nine tenths seen once. Sequences were obtained from peripheral blood. These TCRs come from a woman aged 55 to 70 with acute or convalescent COVID-19.

The chain couples TRBV5-1 to TRBJ1-1; 10 bases match TRBD1. Per germline, CDR1 SGHRS and CDR2 YFSETQ. CDR3 length: 15 amino acids. V lost 8 bases, J lost 4 bases, and 11 bases stayed unmatched. CDR3 sequence: CARPRQGAGITEAFF. DNA for the CDR3: TGCGCCAGGCCAAGACAGGGGGCTGGGATCACTGAAGCTTTCTTT.

Of note for this clone: The sample carries other DNA sequences with the same CDR3. The V call is TRBV3-1 (or the pseudogene TRBV3-2), the J call TRBJ2-3, with a possible D match to TRBD2 (5 bases). The CDR3 has 14 amino acids. V shed 1 base and J shed 0 bases, with 5 bases lying between them. Per germline, CDR1 LGHDT and CDR2 YNNKEL (reference sequence). CDR3 in DNA: TGTGCCAGCAGCCAAGGCGGGAGCACAGATACGCAGTATTTT. It yields the protein CASSQGGSTDTQYF.

This CDR3 reads CSAPSPDRAFF. CDR3 in DNA: TGCAGCGCTCCGAGCCCCGACAGGGCTTTCTTT. The gene calls are TRBV29-1 and TRBJ1-1, with D perhaps TRBD1 (6 bases). Germline lookup yields CDR1 SQVTM and CDR2 ANQGSEA. The CDR3 sequence is 11 residues long. V was cut by 7 bases and J by 11 bases, with 17 bases left in between.

The chain has TRBV19 and TRBJ1-1; weak D call: TRBD1 (6 bases). This CDR3 has 13 amino acids. The germline V gene has CDR1 LNHDA and CDR2 SQIVND (reference sequence). V was trimmed by 7 bases and J by 1 base, leaving 10 bases between them. The DNA of the CDR3 is TGTGCCAGTAATGACAGGTGGAACACTGAAGCTTTCTTT. Protein: CASNDRWNTEAFF.

The rearrangement joins TRBV27 to TRBJ2-1; perhaps TRBD2 as D (6 bases). V was clipped by 0 bases and J by 4 bases, with 13 bases between them. This CDR3 is built from 16 residues. The germline gives CDR1 MNHEY, CDR2 SMNVEV (reference sequence). The CDR3 DNA is TGTGCCAGCAGTTTATCACTGCGGGAACTATACAATGAGCAGTTCTTC. This gives the protein CASSLSLRELYNEQFF.